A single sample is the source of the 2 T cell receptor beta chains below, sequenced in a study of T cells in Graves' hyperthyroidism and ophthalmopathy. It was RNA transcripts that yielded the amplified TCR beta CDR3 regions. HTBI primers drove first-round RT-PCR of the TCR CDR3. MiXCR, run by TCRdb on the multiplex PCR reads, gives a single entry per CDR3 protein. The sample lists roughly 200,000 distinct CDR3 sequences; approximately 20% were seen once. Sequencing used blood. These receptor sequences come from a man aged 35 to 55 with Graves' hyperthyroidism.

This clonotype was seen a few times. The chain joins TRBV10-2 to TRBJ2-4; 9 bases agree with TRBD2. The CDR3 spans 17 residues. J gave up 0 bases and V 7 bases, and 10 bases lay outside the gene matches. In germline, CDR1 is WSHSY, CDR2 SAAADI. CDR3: CASIPAGGPAAKNIQYF. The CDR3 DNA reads TGCGCCAGCATTCCAGCGGGGGGCCCCGCAGCCAAAAACATTCAGTACTTC.

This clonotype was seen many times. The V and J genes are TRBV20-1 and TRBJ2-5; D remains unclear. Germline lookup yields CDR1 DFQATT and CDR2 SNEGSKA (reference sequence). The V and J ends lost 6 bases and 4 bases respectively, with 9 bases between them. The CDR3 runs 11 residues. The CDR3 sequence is CSARRVETQYF. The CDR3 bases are TGCAGTGCGCGTCGCGTAGAGACCCAGTACTTC.